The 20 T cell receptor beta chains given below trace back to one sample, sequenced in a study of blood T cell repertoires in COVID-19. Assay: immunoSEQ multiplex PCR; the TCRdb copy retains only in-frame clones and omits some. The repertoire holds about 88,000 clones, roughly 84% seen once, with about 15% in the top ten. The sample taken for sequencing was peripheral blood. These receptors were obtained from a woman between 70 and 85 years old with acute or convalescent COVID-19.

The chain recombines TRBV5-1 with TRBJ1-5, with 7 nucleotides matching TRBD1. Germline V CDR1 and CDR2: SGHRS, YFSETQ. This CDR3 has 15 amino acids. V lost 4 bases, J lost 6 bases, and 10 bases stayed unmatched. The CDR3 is CASSRDSSGGQPQHF. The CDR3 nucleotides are TGCGCCAGCAGCAGGGACAGCTCAGGGGGTCAGCCCCAGCATTTT.

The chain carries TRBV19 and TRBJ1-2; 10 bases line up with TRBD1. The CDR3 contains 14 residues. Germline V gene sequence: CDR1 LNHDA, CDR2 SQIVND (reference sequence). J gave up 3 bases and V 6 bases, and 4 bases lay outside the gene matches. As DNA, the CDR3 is TGTGCCAGTAGGGGACAGGGGTTGGACTATGGCTACACCTTC. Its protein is CASRGQGLDYGYTF.

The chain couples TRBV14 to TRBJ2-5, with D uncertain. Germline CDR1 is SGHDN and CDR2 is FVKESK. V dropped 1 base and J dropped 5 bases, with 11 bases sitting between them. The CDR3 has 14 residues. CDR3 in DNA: TGTGCCAGCAGCCAAGTCCGGCAGGCGGAGACCCAGTACTTC. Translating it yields CASSQVRQAETQYF.

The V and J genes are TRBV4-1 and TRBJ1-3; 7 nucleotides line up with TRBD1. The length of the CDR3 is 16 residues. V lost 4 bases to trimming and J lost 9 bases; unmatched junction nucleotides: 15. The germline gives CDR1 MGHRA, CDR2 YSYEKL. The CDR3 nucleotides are TGCGCCAGCAGCCGCGGAGGGACAGTCCGAGGAGGCACCATATATTTT. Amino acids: CASSRGGTVRGGTIYF.

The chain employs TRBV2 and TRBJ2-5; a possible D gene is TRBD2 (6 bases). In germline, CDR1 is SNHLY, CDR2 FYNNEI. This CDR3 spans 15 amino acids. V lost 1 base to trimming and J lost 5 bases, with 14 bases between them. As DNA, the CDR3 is TGTGCCAGCAGTGAAGTCGGCGGGAAGGGGGAGACCCAGTACTTC. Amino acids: CASSEVGGKGETQYF.

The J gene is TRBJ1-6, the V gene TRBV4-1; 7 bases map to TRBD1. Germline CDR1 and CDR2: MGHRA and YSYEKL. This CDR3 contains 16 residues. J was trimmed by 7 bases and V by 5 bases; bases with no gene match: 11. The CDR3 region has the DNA TGCGCCAGCAGCAGCCCCGACAGGGTACGAAATTCACCCCTCCACTTT. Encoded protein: CASSSPDRVRNSPLHF.

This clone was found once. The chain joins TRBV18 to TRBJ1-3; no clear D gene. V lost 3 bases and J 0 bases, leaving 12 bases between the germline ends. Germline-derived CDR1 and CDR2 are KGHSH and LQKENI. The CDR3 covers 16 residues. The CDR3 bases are TGTGCCAGCTCACCGACGCAAGAGGGCTCTGGAAACACCATATATTTT. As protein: CASSPTQEGSGNTIYF.

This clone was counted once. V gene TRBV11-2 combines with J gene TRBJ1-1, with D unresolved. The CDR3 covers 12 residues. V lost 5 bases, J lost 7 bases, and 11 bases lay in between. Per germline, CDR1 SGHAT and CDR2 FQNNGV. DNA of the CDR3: TGTGCCAGCAGCCCCCCGTCGTTTGAAGCTTTCTTT. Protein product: CASSPPSFEAFF.

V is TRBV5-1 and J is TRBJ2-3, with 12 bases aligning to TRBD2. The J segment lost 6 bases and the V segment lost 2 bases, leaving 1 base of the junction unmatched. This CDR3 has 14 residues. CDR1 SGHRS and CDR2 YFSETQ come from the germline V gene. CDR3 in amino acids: CASSLTSGGDTQYF. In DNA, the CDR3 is TGCGCCAGCAGCTTAACTAGCGGGGGGGATACGCAGTATTTT.

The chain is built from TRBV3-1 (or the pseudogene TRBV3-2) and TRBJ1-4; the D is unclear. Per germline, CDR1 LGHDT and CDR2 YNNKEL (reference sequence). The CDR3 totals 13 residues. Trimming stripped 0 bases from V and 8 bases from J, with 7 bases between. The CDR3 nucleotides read TGTGCCAGCAGCCAAGATAACGGGGAAAAACTGTTTTTT. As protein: CASSQDNGEKLFF.

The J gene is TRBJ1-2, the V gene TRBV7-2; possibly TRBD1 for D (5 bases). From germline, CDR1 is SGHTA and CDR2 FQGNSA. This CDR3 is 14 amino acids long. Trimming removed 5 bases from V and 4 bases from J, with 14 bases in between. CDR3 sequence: CASSPGDGRYGYTF. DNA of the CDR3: TGTGCCAGCAGCCCGGGGGACGGTCGCTATGGCTACACCTTC.

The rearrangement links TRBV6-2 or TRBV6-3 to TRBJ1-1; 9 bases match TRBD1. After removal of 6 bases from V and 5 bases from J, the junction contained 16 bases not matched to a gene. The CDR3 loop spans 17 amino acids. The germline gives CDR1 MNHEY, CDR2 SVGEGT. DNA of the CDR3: TGTGCCAGCAGCCCTGACAGGGGGGTACCCCAGCGTACTGAAGCTTTCTTT. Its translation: CASSPDRGVPQRTEAFF.

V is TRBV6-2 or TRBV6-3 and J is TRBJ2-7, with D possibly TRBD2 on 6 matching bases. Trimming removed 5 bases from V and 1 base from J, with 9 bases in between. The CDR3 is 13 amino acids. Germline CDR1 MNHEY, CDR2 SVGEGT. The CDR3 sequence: CASSRRGSYEQYV. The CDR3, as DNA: TGTGCCAGCAGTAGGAGGGGATCCTACGAGCAGTACGTC.

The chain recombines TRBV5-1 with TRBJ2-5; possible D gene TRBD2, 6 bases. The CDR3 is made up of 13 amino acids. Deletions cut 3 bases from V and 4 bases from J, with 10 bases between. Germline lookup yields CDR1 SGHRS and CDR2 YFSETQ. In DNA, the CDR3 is TGCGCCAGCAGCTGGGGGGTACTAGAGACCCAGTACTTC. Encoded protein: CASSWGVLETQYF. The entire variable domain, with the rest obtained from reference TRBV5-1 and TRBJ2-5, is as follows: KAGVTQTPRYLIKTRGQQVTLSCSPISGHRSVSWYQQTPGQGLQFLFEYFSETQRNKGNFPGRFSGRQFSNSRSEMNVSTLELGDSALYLCASSWGVLETQYFGPGTRLLVL.

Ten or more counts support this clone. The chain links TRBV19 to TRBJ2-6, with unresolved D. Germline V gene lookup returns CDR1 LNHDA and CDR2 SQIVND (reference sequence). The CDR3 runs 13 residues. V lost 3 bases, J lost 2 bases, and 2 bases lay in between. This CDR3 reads CASSITGANVLTF. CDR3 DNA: TGTGCCAGTAGTATTACTGGGGCCAACGTCCTGACTTTC.

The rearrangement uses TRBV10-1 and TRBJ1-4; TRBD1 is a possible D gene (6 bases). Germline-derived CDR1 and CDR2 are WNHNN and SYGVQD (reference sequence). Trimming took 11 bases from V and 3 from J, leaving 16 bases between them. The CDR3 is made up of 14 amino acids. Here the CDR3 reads CAYPPGHPNEKLFF. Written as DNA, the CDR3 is TGCGCCTACCCTCCGGGACATCCTAATGAAAAACTGTTTTTT.

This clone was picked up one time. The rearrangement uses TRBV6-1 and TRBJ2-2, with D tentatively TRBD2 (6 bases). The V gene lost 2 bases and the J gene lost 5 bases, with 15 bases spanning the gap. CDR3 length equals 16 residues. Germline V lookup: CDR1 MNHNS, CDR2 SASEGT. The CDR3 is CASSEPGAGVTGELFF. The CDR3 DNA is TGTGCCAGCAGTGAACCGGGAGCCGGGGTTACCGGGGAGCTGTTTTTT.

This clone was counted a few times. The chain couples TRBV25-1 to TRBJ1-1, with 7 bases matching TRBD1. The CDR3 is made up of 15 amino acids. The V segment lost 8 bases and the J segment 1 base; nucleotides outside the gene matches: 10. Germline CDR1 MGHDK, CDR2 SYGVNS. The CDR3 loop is CASRPPGQKNTEAFF. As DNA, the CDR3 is TGTGCCAGCCGACCTCCGGGACAGAAGAACACTGAAGCTTTCTTT.

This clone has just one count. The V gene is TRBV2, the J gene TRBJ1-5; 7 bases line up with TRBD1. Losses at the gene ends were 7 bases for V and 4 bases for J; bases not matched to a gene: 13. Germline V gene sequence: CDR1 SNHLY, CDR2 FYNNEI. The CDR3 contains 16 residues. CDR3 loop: CASKPGTAGVNQPQHF. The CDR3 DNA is TGTGCCAGCAAACCAGGGACAGCAGGGGTAAATCAGCCCCAGCATTTT.

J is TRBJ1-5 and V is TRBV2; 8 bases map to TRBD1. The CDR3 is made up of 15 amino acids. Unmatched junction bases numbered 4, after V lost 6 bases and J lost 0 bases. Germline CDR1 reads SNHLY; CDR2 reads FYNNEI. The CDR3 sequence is CASRGQGPSNQPQHF. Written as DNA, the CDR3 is TGTGCCAGCAGAGGACAGGGCCCTAGCAATCAGCCCCAGCATTTT.